These T cell receptor beta chains were read from a single sample in a study of T cell repertoires in cytomegalovirus infection. TCRdb itself ran the reads through MiXCR, one entry per CDR3 protein. The sample records approximately 500,000 distinct CDR3 sequences, 15% to 20% being singletons. Input material: CD8+ T cells from PBMCs. The receptor set was obtained from a human donor in good health (CMV status not recorded). Some clones in this sample may be carry-over from other donors' samples. The conserved cysteine and the conserved F or W are not part of the CDR3 here.

V	J	CDR3
TRBV7-9	TRBJ2-2	ASSLTEGAGELF
TRBV4-1	TRBJ2-1	ASSQGGNDQF
TRBV6-6	TRBJ1-1	ASRGGQPRFNTEAF
TRBV7-9	TRBJ1-1	ASSVGRKVMNTEAF
TRBV27	TRBJ2-4	ASSLSWGGGAKNIQY
TRBV27	TRBJ2-1	ASTPIAGEEEQF
TRBV10-3	TRBJ2-1	AISDPIAGAAYNEQF
TRBV7-3	TRBJ2-2	ASSPTGMNTGELF
TRBV18	TRBJ2-7	ASSRGAGDEQY
TRBV10-3	TRBJ2-3	AISESRAGLAVSDTQY
TRBV29-1	TRBJ2-7	SVFGGEQY
TRBV28	TRBJ2-7	ASSPNRDVRGLGYEQY
TRBV7-9	TRBJ1-3	ASSRAGTGYRGGAGNTIY
TRBV27	TRBJ2-7	ASSLWREGPYEQY
TRBV9	TRBJ1-4	ASSVTGANEKLF
TRBV28	TRBJ2-7	ASRPLGLAGGAYEQY
TRBV27	TRBJ2-2	ASSLKIGELF
TRBV11-2	TRBJ2-7	ASSFGTTLYEQY
TRBV6-5	TRBJ1-1	ASSYLENTEAF
TRBV27	TRBJ1-1	ASSLSRSPEAF
TRBV27	TRBJ2-2	ASSFWGGELF
TRBV7-6	TRBJ2-3	ASSLLGGEETDTQY